This is a list of T cell receptor beta chains from one sample in a study of blood T cell repertoires in COVID-19. The data were produced by immunoSEQ multiplex PCR, yet TCRdb's version contains in-frame clones alone and is incomplete. The sample includes 470,000 or so clones, 70% to 90% of them seen just once. Sequencing was performed on PBMCs or T cells enriched from blood (not recorded which). These receptors all come from a woman younger than 35 with acute COVID-19. The CDR3 runs from the conserved cysteine through the conserved F or W. A D gene is named only where the DNA matches it firmly.

J gene | D gene | V gene | CDR3 protein | CDR3 DNA
TRBJ2-3 | - | TRBV29-1 | CSVEVISGSTDTQYF | TGCAGCGTTGAAGTGATTAGCGGATCCACAGATACGCAGTATTTT
TRBJ2-7 | - | TRBV5-1 | CASSETDYEQYF | TGCGCCAGCAGCGAGACTGACTACGAGCAGTACTTC
TRBJ2-7 | TRBD1 | TRBV11-2 | CASSYNPGTGVPGF | TGTGCCAGCAGCTACAATCCCGGGACAGGAGTGCCGGGGTTC
TRBJ2-1 | - | TRBV5-6 | CASSPSIIYEQFF | TGTGCCAGCAGTCCTAGCATTATCTATGAGCAGTTCTTC
TRBJ2-7 | - | TRBV13 | CASSPRQVTEQYF | TGTGCCAGCAGCCCACGACAGGTAACCGAGCAGTACTTC
TRBJ1-1 | - | TRBV5-6 | CASSFEDRQNTEAFF | TGTGCCAGCAGCTTCGAAGACAGGCAGAACACTGAAGCTTTCTTT
TRBJ2-3 | - | TRBV28 | CASSEGAGLGDTQYF | TGTGCCAGCAGCGAGGGGGCGGGACTAGGGGATACGCAGTATTTT
TRBJ2-5 | TRBD2 | TRBV6-9 | CASSYSLTSGDQETQYF | TGTGCCAGCAGTTATTCTCTGACTAGCGGGGACCAAGAGACCCAGTACTTC
TRBJ1-2 | - | TRBV3-1/TRBV3-2 | CASSQDTRVGYTF | TGTGCCAGCAGCCAAGATACCAGGGTCGGCTACACCTTC
TRBJ1-6 | - | TRBV6-6 | CASSYRGNSPLHF | TGTGCCAGCAGTTACAGGGGGAATTCACCCCTCCACTTT